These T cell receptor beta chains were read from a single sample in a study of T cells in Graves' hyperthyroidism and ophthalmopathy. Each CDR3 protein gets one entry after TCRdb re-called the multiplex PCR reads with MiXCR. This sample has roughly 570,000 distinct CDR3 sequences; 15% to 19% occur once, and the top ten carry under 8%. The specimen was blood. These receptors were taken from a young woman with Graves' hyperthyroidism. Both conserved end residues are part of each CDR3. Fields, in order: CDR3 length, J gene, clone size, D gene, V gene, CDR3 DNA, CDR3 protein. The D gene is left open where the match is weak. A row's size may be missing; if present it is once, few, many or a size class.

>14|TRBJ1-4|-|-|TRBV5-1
TGCGCCAGCAGTCGGGACTGGGGGCCTGAAAAACTGTTTTTT
CASSRDWGPEKLFF
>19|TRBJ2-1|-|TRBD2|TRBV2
TGTGCCAGCAGTGAGACTAGCGGGAGAACCCTAGCCCCCTACAATGAGCAGTTCTTC
CASSETSGRTLAPYNEQFF
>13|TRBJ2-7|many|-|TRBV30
TGTGCCTGGAGTCAAGACGGGGGAACAGAGCAGTACTTC
CAWSQDGGTEQYF
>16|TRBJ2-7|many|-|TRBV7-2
TGTGCCAGCAGCTTGGGGGTGGGAAGAGACTCCTACGAGCAGTACTTC
CASSLGVGRDSYEQYF
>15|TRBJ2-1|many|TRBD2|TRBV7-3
TGTGCCAGCAGCTTAAGCGGACTAGCTTTTAGTGAGCAGTTCTTC
CASSLSGLAFSEQFF
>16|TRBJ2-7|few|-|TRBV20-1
TGCAGTGCCACAGACAGACCTGGGGCGGGAACCTACGAGCAGTACTTC
CSATDRPGAGTYEQYF
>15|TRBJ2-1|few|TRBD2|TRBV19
TGTGCCAGCAACCCAGGGACTAGATCTTCCAATGAGCAGTTCTTC
CASNPGTRSSNEQFF
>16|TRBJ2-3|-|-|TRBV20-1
TGCAGTGCTAGAGATCTTGGGCTAGGGGGGACAGATACGCAGTATTTT
CSARDLGLGGTDTQYF
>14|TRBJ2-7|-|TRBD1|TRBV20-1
TGCAGTGCCAGGGGGACAGGGGATTCCTACGAGCAGTACTTC
CSARGTGDSYEQYF
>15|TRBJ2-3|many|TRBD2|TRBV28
TGTGCCAGCAGTCCCCGACTAGCGGGGTCAGATACGCAGTATTTT
CASSPRLAGSDTQYF
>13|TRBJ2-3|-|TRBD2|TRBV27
TGTGCCAGCCTGGGACTAGCGGGGGGTACGCAGTATTTT
CASLGLAGGTQYF
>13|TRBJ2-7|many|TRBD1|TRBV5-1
TGCGCCAGCAGTCGGGACAGGGCCTACGAGCAGTACTTC
CASSRDRAYEQYF
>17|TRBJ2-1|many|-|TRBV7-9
TGTGCCAGCAACCCCGTGGGCAGTGGGATCGAAGACAATGAGCAGTTCTTC
CASNPVGSGIEDNEQFF
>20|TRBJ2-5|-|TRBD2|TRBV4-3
TGCGCCAGCAGCCAAGATCTAGGTCTAGCGGGAAGGGTCGGTGTGGAGACCCAGTACTTC
CASSQDLGLAGRVGVETQYF
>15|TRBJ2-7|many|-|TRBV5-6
TGTGCCAGCAGCTTGGTTACATTGGATACCTACGAGCAGTACTTC
CASSLVTLDTYEQYF
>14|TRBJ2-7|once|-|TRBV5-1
TGCGCCAGCAGTTTGGACGGGTCCCGAGGGGAGCAGTACTTC
CASSLDGSRGEQYF
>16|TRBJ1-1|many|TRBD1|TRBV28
TGTGCCAGCAGTCCGCCCTCAGGGGGCCTGTACACTGAAGCTTTCTTT
CASSPPSGGLYTEAFF
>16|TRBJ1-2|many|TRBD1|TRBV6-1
TGTGCCAGCAGTAGACAGGGGTCATGGACTAACTATGGCTACACCTTC
CASSRQGSWTNYGYTF
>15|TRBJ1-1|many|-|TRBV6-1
TGTGCCAGCAGTGAAGCGAAGTGGAGGAACACTGAAGCTTTCTTT
CASSEAKWRNTEAFF
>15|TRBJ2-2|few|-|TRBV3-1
TGTGCCAGCAGCCAAATGCGCCAGGGTGCCGGGGAGCTGTTTTTT
CASSQMRQGAGELFF
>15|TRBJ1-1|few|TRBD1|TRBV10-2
TGCGCCAGCAGGAGTAGACAGGGGGGCTGGACTGAAGCTTTCTTT
CASRSRQGGWTEAFF
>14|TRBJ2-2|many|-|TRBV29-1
TGCAGCGTCGTTCCCGGCAGACAAACCGGGGAGCTGTTTTTT
CSVVPGRQTGELFF
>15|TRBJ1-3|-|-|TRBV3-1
TGTGCCAGCAGCCAAGAACGGCTCTCTGGAAACACCATATATTTT
CASSQERLSGNTIYF
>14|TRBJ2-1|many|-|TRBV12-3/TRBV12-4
TGTGCCAGCAGTTTACCCCCGACTGCCAATGAGCAGTTCTTC
CASSLPPTANEQFF
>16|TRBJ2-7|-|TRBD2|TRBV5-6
TGTGCCAGCAGCTTGGAGGCTAGCGGGTTTCCCTACGAGCAGTACTTC
CASSLEASGFPYEQYF
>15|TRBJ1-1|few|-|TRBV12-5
TGTGCTAGTGGTGAGGTTACAGGGTTTCAACCTGAAGCTTTCTTT
CASGEVTGFQPEAFF
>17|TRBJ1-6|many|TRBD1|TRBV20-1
TGCAGTGCTAGACGCAGGTTCGCCGGGACAGAAACTTTTCCCCTCCACTTT
CSARRRFAGTETFPLHF
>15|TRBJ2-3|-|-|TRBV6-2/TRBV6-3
TGTGCCAGCAGTTACCTGGGAGTCAGCACAGATACGCAGTATTTT
CASSYLGVSTDTQYF
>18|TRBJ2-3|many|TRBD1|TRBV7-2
TGTGCCAGCAGCTTACTACAGGGGGCTTTGCGTCGAACAGATACGCAGTATTTT
CASSLLQGALRRTDTQYF
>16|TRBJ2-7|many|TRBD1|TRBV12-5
TGTGCTAGTGGTTTGAAGACGGGACAGCCGGTACACGAGCAGTACTTC
CASGLKTGQPVHEQYF
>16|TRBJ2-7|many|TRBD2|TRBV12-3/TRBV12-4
TGTGCCAGCAGTTTAGTAGGCGCGGGAGGTCCCCACGAGCAGTACTTC
CASSLVGAGGPHEQYF
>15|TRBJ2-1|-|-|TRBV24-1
TGTGCCACCAGTGATTTCTGGGGTTTATCAGGTGAGCAGTTCTTC
CATSDFWGLSGEQFF
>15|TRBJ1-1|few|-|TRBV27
TGTGCCAGCAGTTCCCCCACGGGACTAAACACTGAAGCTTTCTTT
CASSSPTGLNTEAFF
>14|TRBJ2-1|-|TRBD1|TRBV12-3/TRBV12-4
TGTGCCAGCAGTCCGGGACAGGGGGCGGATGAGCAGTTCTTC
CASSPGQGADEQFF
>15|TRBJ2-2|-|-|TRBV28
TGTGCCAGCAGTTTAGCGGCAGGGGTAACCGGGGAGCTGTTTTTT
CASSLAAGVTGELFF
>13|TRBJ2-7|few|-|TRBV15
TGTGCCACCAGCAGGGATATTATCTACGAGCAGTACTTC
CATSRDIIYEQYF
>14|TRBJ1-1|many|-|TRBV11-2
TGTGCCAGCAGCTCCCAGTCCCATAACACTGAAGCTTTCTTT
CASSSQSHNTEAFF
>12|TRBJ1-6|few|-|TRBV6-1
TGTGCCAGCAAAGACGGGGGTTCACCCCTCCACTTT
CASKDGGSPLHF
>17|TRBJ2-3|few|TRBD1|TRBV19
TGTGCCAGTAGTATCTTCATCCGGGACAGCAGCACAGATACGCAGTATTTT
CASSIFIRDSSTDTQYF
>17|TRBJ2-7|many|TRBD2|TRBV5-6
TGTGCCAGCAGCCTGTGGACTAGCGGGATGATCCCCTACGAGCAGTACTTC
CASSLWTSGMIPYEQYF
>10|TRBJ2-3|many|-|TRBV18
TGTGCCAGCTCCCCTAATACGCAGTATTTT
CASSPNTQYF
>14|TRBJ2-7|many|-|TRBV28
TGTGCCAGCAGTAGGGACACAAACCCCTACGGGCAGTACTTC
CASSRDTNPYGQYF
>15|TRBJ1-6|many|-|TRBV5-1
TGCGCCAGCAGCTTGGCCAGGATGGATAATTCACCCCTCCACTTT
CASSLARMDNSPLHF
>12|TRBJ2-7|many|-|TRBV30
TGTGCCTGGAGGCAGACAGTTTACGAGCAGTACTTC
CAWRQTVYEQYF
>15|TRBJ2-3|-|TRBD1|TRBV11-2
TGTGCCAGCAGCTTAGACAGGACAGGCGCAGATACGCAGTATTTT
CASSLDRTGADTQYF